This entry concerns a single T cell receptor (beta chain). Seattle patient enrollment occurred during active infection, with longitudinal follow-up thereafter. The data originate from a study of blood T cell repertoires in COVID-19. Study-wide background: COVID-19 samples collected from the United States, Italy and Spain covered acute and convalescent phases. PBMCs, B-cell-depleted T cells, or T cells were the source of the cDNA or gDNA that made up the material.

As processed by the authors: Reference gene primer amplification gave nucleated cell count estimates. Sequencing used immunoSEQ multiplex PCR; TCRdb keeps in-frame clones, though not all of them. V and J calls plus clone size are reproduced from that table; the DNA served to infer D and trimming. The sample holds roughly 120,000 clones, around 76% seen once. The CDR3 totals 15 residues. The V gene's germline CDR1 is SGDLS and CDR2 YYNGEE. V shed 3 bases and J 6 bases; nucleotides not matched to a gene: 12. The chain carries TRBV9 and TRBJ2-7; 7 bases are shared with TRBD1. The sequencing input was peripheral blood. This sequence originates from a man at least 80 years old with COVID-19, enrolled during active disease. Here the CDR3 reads CASSGRRDSVGEQYF. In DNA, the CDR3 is TGTGCCAGCAGCGGTAGAAGGGACAGCGTCGGCGAGCAGTACTTC.